This T cell receptor (beta chain) was sequenced during a study of spatial heterogeneity in lung cancer. Across the whole study: Consistent detection of more beta-chain than alpha-chain sequences was observed.

This clonotype has just a few counts. This CDR3 comprises 16 residues. Germline V lookup: CDR1 ENHRY, CDR2 SYGVKD. V gave up 0 bases and J gave up 4 bases, with 10 bases separating them. Time point given: blood at routine non-recurrence follow-up after resection. Unique molecular identifiers, one per molecule, were present on every TCR cDNA molecule. TCRdb used MiXCR to reprocess the 5' RACE reads, holding one entry per CDR3 protein. The repertoire includes roughly 18,000 distinct CDR3 sequences, about 19% of them detected once, and roughly 6.4% sits in the top ten. The source material was PBMCs, sampled at follow-up. The chain carries TRBV10-3 and TRBJ2-6; possible D gene TRBD1, 5 bases. The TCR comes from a male donor with early-stage non-small cell lung cancer. Here the CDR3 DNA reads TGTGCCATCAGTGAGTCCTCAGGGCCCGGGGCCAACGTCCTGACTTTC. Translation: CAISESSGPGANVLTF.